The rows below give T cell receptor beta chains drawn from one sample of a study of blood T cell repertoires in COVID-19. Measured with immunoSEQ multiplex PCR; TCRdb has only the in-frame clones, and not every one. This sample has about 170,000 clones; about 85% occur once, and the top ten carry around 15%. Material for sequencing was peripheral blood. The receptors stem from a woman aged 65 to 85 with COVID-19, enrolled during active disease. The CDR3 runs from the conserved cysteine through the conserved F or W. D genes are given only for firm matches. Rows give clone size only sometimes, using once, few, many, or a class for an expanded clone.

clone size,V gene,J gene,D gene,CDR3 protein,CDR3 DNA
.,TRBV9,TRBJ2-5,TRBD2,CASSPGLAQETQYF,TGTGCCAGCAGCCCGGGACTAGCCCAAGAGACCCAGTACTTC
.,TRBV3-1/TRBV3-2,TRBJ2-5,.,CASSQDSYTTAWRVQETQYF,TGTGCCAGCAGCCAAGATAGTTACACGACCGCTTGGAGGGTCCAAGAGACCCAGTACTTC
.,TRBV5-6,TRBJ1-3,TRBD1,CASSKGQGAQGNTIYF,TGTGCCAGCAGCAAGGGCCAGGGGGCGCAGGGAAACACCATATATTTT
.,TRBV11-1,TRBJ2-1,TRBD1,CASSLPGQGGNEQFF,TGTGCCAGCAGCTTACCGGGACAGGGTGGCAATGAGCAGTTCTTC
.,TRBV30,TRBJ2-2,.,CAWSVLAGELFF,TGTGCCTGGAGTGTCCTAGCCGGGGAGCTGTTTTTT
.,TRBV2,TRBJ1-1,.,CASSELRGARGEAFF,TGTGCCAGCAGTGAATTGAGAGGCGCGCGGGGTGAAGCTTTCTTT
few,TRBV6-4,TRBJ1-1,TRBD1,CASSDHRGAEAFF,TGTGCCAGCAGTGATCACAGGGGTGCTGAAGCTTTCTTT
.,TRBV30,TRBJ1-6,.,CAWSVDPAGGNSPLHF,TGTGCCTGGAGTGTCGACCCGGCAGGAGGAAATTCACCCCTCCACTTT
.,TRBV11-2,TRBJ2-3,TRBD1,CASNPGGPNTDTQYF,TGTGCCAGCAACCCAGGGGGCCCTAACACAGATACGCAGTATTTT
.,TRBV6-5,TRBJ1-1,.,CASSYGHTEAFF,TGTGCCAGCAGTTACGGGCACACTGAAGCTTTCTTT
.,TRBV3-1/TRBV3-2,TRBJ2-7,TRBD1,CASSQGGGQGTYEQYF,TGTGCCAGCAGCCAAGGAGGGGGACAGGGTACCTACGAGCAGTACTTC
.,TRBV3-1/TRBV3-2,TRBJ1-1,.,CASSQSQTNTEAFF,TGTGCCAGCAGCCAGAGTCAGACAAACACTGAAGCTTTCTTT
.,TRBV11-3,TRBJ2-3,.,CASSITDTQYF,TGTGCCAGCAGCATAACAGATACGCAGTATTTT
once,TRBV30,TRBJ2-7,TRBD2,CAWTSGISYEQYF,TGTGCCTGGACTAGCGGGATATCCTACGAGCAGTACTTC
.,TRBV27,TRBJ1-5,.,CASPTGINQPQHF,TGTGCCAGCCCTACAGGGATCAATCAGCCCCAGCATTTT
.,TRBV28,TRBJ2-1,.,CASTREEGSVGNEQFF,TGTGCCAGCACCCGAGAGGAGGGTAGCGTTGGCAATGAGCAGTTCTTC
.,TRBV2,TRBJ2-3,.,CASILTDTQYF,TGTGCCAGCATTTTAACAGATACGCAGTATTTT